These 24 T cell receptor beta chains originate from one sample sequenced in a study of identical twins. Via MiXCR, TCRdb re-called the 5' RACE reads, giving one row per CDR3 protein. The table includes around 490,000 distinct CDR3 sequences, about a fifth detected once. These data also formed part of another study, on yellow fever vaccine responses in identical twins.

The sequencing sample was made of CD4+ T cells sorted from blood. These receptors originate from a woman aged 18-29 years in good health.

This clonotype was seen more than once but under ten times. The CDR3 sequence is CSASPLAGFSYEQYF. The DNA for the CDR3 is TGCAGTGCTAGCCCCCTAGCGGGTTTCTCCTACGAGCAGTACTTC. V is TRBV20-1 and J is TRBJ2-7, with TRBD2 matching over 8 bases. Trimming removed 3 bases from V and 0 bases from J; junction bases left unmatched: 7. The CDR3 is made up of 15 amino acids. Germline loops: CDR1 DFQATT, CDR2 SNEGSKA (reference sequence).

The V gene is TRBV7-9, the J gene TRBJ2-1; D possibly corresponds to TRBD1 (6 bases). Trimming removed 5 bases at V and 0 bases at J, with 14 bases between. Germline values: CDR1 SEHNR, CDR2 FQNEAQ (reference sequence). This CDR3 spans 16 amino acids. The CDR3 bases are TGTGCCAGCAGCAACCACAGGGTGAGCTCCTACAATGAGCAGTTCTTC. It encodes CASSNHRVSSYNEQFF.

The rearrangement uses TRBV6-6 and TRBJ2-3; the D is unclear. The CDR3 has 13 amino acids. Germline V gives CDR1 MNHNY, CDR2 SVGAGI (reference sequence). Trimming removed 2 bases from V and 0 bases from J, with 3 bases in between. For the CDR3, the DNA is TGTGCCAGCAGTTACGGGAGCACAGATACGCAGTATTTT. Its protein is CASSYGSTDTQYF.

J is TRBJ2-7 and V is TRBV4-1; D ambiguous. Trimming shortened V by 5 bases and J by 2 bases, and 16 bases separated the two germline ends. CDR1 MGHRA and CDR2 YSYEKL come from the germline V gene. CDR3 length equals 15 residues. This CDR3 reads CASSKGLVNAYEQYF. The CDR3 DNA reads TGCGCCAGCAGCAAGGGCCTAGTCAACGCCTACGAGCAGTACTTC.

DNA of the CDR3: TGCAGTGCTAGAGGGACACGGGGGGCGGGTTCCTACAATGAGCAGTTCTTC. Protein: CSARGTRGAGSYNEQFF. The gene calls are TRBV20-1 and TRBJ2-1; D might be TRBD2 (7 bases). The germline V gene encodes CDR1 DFQATT and CDR2 SNEGSKA (reference sequence). With 1 base removed from V and 1 base from J, the gap between germline ends came to 17 bases. The CDR3 totals 17 residues.

This clonotype was counted ten times or more. This rearrangement joins TRBV7-3 to TRBJ2-1, with 7 bases that match TRBD2. The germline CDR1 and CDR2 sequences are SGHTA and FQGTGA. The CDR3 spans 15 residues. J was trimmed by 2 bases and V by 2 bases; bases with no gene match: 3. CDR3 protein: CASSLGLAAYNEQFF. CDR3 coding DNA: TGTGCCAGCAGCTTAGGGCTAGCGGCCTACAATGAGCAGTTCTTC.

The rearrangement joins TRBV12-3 or TRBV12-4 to TRBJ2-5; D is unclear. The CDR3 consists of 14 residues. V lost 5 bases, J lost 3 bases, and 13 bases lay in between. CDR3 residues: CASSGPVAEETQYF. The CDR3 coding sequence is TGTGCCAGCAGTGGGCCCGTAGCAGAAGAGACCCAGTACTTC.

CDR3: CASSDLAGALEQFF. DNA of the CDR3: TGTGCCAGCAGCGACCTAGCGGGGGCTCTCGAGCAGTTCTTC. V is TRBV7-9 and J is TRBJ2-1; 10 bases are a match to TRBD2. The CDR3 loop spans 14 amino acids. Looked up from germline, CDR1 is SEHNR and CDR2 is FQNEAQ (reference sequence). With V trimmed by 5 bases and J by 10 bases, 8 bases remained unmatched.

This clonotype has just a few counts. V and J are TRBV12-3 or TRBV12-4 and TRBJ2-2; 12 bases map to TRBD2. The CDR3 has 17 residues. J lost 5 bases, V lost 6 bases, and 10 bases had no gene match. CDR3 coding DNA: TGTGCCAGCAGCCCTAGCGGGAGGGCCAAGGGGACCGGGGAGCTGTTTTTT. The encoded protein is CASSPSGRAKGTGELFF.

The chain has TRBV20-1 and TRBJ2-7, with D perhaps matching TRBD2 (7 bases). V shed 6 bases and J shed 6 bases, with 21 bases lying between them. The germline CDR1 and CDR2 sequences are DFQATT and SNEGSKA (reference sequence). This CDR3 contains 14 residues. The CDR3 reads CSAKGGREGVEQYF. In DNA form, the CDR3 reads TGCAGTGCCAAGGGGGGCAGGGAGGGGGTCGAGCAGTACTTC.

The table lists this clonotype with a few counts. The rearrangement links TRBV9 to TRBJ2-2, with TRBD2 matching 10 bases. This CDR3 contains 17 residues. Germline loops: CDR1 SGDLS, CDR2 YYNGEE. V lost 2 bases to trimming and J lost 10 bases; unmatched junction nucleotides: 14. The chain's CDR3 is CASSVSGGAPTRVELFF. The CDR3 nucleotides read TGTGCCAGCAGCGTCAGCGGGGGGGCTCCCACACGTGTGGAGCTGTTTTTT.

This clonotype was detected only a few times. The chain combines TRBV27 with TRBJ2-7; tentatively, D is TRBD1 (7 bases). CDR3 length: 14 amino acids. V lost 2 bases and J lost 3, with 11 bases in between. Germline V gene lookup returns CDR1 MNHEY and CDR2 SMNVEV (reference sequence). The CDR3 loop is CASSLSQGGYEQYF. CDR3 nucleotides: TGTGCCAGCAGTTTAAGCCAGGGGGGCTACGAGCAGTACTTC.

The gene calls are TRBV5-1 and TRBJ2-3; D is perhaps TRBD2 (6 bases). The CDR3 spans 15 residues. Trimming took 0 bases from V and 6 from J, leaving 14 bases between them. CDR1 and CDR2 from the germline V gene are SGHRS and YFSETQ. The CDR3 nucleotides are TGCGCCAGCAGCTTGGGACTAGTTGGAACCGATACGCAGTATTTT. This codes for CASSLGLVGTDTQYF.

This clonotype appeared a few times. The chain joins TRBV25-1 to TRBJ2-1; weak D call: TRBD2 (6 bases). The ends were cut back, 3 bases at V and 0 bases at J, with 18 bases in the middle. CDR3 length equals 18 residues. In germline, CDR1 is MGHDK, CDR2 SYGVNS. This CDR3 reads CASSDWEERLSSYNEQFF. CDR3 sequence (DNA): TGTGCCAGCAGTGACTGGGAGGAACGCCTGAGCTCCTACAATGAGCAGTTCTTC.

This clonotype was seen only a few times. The J gene is TRBJ2-7, the V gene TRBV12-3 or TRBV12-4, with D perhaps TRBD2 (6 bases). The CDR3 is made up of 15 amino acids. V was cut by 1 base and J by 5 bases, with 15 bases left in between. The CDR3, as DNA: TGTGCCAGCAGTTTAGATGGCGGGATTGCCCACGAGCAGTACTTC. Translation gives CASSLDGGIAHEQYF.

This sequence joins TRBV7-2 and TRBJ1-5; TRBD1 matches 7 bases. The CDR3 spans 12 residues. Germline V gene sequence: CDR1 SGHTA, CDR2 FQGNSA. The trim removed 5 bases at V and 9 bases at J, leaving 4 bases unmatched. Here the CDR3 reads CASSGRGGPQHF. CDR3 in DNA: TGTGCCAGCAGCGGCAGGGGGGGGCCCCAGCATTTT.

The table lists this clonotype with a few counts. V and J are TRBV12-3 or TRBV12-4 and TRBJ1-1; 10 nucleotides line up with TRBD1. The CDR3 consists of 14 residues. The V segment lost 5 bases and the J segment 5 bases; nucleotides outside the gene matches: 5. The CDR3 nucleotides are TGTGCCAGCAGTACGCAGGGACAGGGGACTGAAGCTTTCTTT. Its protein is CASSTQGQGTEAFF.

The CDR3: CSAIPSGYFEQYF. In nucleotides, the CDR3 is TGCAGTGCTATCCCTAGCGGGTATTTTGAGCAGTACTTC. The rearrangement joins TRBV20-1 to TRBJ2-7; 8 bases fit TRBD2. The ends lost 4 bases at V and 7 bases at J; junction bases unmatched: 9. This CDR3 is 13 amino acids long. CDR1 DFQATT and CDR2 SNEGSKA come from the germline V gene (reference sequence).

The chain is built from TRBV20-1 and TRBJ1-1, with 7 bases identical to TRBD1. The CDR3 is 13 amino acids. Germline V CDR1 and CDR2: DFQATT, SNEGSKA (reference sequence). CDR3 region: CRAGGQMNTEAFF. CDR3 coding DNA: TGCAGGGCCGGGGGACAGATGAACACTGAAGCTTTCTTT.

This clonotype has only a few counts. This chain uses TRBV20-1 with TRBJ2-3; D not resolved. The CDR3 sequence is 13 residues long. V lost 3 bases to trimming and J lost 1 base, with 8 bases between them. Germline CDR1 is DFQATT and CDR2 is SNEGSKA (reference sequence). The CDR3 DNA follows: TGCAGTGCTAGTTGGGATCGCACAGATACGCAGTATTTT. Amino acids: CSASWDRTDTQYF.

This clonotype was seen a few times. This sequence joins TRBV28 and TRBJ2-5; a possible D gene is TRBD1 (6 bases). The CDR3 is made up of 13 amino acids. CDR1 is MDHEN, CDR2 SYDVKM, per germline. The germline V and J ends were trimmed by 7 bases and 13 bases, with 22 bases remaining between them. CDR3 region: CASTDPTGPPRYF. In DNA, the CDR3 is TGTGCCAGCACCGACCCAACAGGGCCCCCTCGGTACTTC.

The rearrangement links TRBV2 to TRBJ2-1; 7 bases are a match to TRBD2. The CDR3 is 14 residues long. J lost 7 bases, V lost 3 bases, and 6 bases had no gene match. The germline V gene encodes CDR1 SNHLY and CDR2 FYNNEI. CDR3 bases: TGTGCCAGCAGTGAGGCAGCGGGAAGTAATGAGCAGTTCTTC. Translation gives CASSEAAGSNEQFF.

This clonotype was observed a handful of times. The rearrangement joins TRBV12-3 or TRBV12-4 to TRBJ2-2; D possibly corresponds to TRBD2 (6 bases). Trimming removed 3 bases from V and 7 bases from J, with 15 bases in between. There are 15 residues in the CDR3. CDR3 DNA: TGTGCCAGCAGTTTCTTCGGGAGTAGGAACGGGGAGCTGTTTTTT. Translated, it gives CASSFFGSRNGELFF.

This clonotype has ten or more counts. The V call is TRBV7-2, the J call TRBJ2-3, with D maybe TRBD1 (6 bases). Germline V lookup: CDR1 SGHTA, CDR2 FQGNSA. The CDR3 totals 16 residues. V was shortened by 3 bases and J by 1 base, with 14 bases between the two germline ends. The chain's CDR3 is CASSFWGRGGTDTQYF. The CDR3 DNA is TGTGCCAGCAGCTTTTGGGGCAGGGGTGGCACAGATACGCAGTATTTT.